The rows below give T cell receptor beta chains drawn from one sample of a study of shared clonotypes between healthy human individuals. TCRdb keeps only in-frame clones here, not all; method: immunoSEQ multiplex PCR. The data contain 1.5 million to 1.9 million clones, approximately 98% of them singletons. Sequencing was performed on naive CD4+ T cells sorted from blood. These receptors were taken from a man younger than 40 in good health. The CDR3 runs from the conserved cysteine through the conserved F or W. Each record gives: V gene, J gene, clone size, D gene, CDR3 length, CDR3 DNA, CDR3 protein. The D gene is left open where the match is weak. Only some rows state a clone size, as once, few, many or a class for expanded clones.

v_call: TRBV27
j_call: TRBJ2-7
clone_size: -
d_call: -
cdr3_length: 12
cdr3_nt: TGTGCCAGCGGTGTACGGAATTACGAGCAGTACTTC
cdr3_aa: CASGVRNYEQYF

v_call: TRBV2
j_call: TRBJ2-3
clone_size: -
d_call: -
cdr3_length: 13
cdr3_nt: TGTGCCAGCACAGGGAACGTGGGAGATACGCAGTATTTT
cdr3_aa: CASTGNVGDTQYF

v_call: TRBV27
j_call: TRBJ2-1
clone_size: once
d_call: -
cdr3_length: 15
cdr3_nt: TGTGCCAGCAGTTTACCCTTCGCCCAGTTATATGAGCAGTTCTTC
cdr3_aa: CASSLPFAQLYEQFF

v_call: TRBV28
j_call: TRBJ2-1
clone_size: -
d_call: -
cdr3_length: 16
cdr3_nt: TGTGCCAGCGGAGGCATCGGGACACCGATATACAATGAGCAGTTCTTC
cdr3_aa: CASGGIGTPIYNEQFF

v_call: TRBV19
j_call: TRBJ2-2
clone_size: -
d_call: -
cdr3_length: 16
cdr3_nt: TGTGCCAGTAGTCACCCAGGGTCAGCTCGCACCGGGGAGCTGTTTTTT
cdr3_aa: CASSHPGSARTGELFF

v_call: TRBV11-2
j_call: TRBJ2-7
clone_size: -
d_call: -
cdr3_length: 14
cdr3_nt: TGTGCCAGCAGCTTAACACAAATCGACTACGAGCAGTACTTC
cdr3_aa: CASSLTQIDYEQYF

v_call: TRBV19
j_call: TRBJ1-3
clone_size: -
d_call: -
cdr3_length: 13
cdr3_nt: TGTGCCAGTAGTAGTGCCTCTGGAAACACCATATATTTT
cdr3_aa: CASSSASGNTIYF

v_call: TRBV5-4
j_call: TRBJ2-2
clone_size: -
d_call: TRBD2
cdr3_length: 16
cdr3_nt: TGTGCCAGCAGCTCGGGTAGCGGGAGGGCTATCGGGGAGCTGTTTTTT
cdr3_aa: CASSSGSGRAIGELFF

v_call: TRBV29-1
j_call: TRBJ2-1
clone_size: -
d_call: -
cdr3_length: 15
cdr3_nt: TGCAGCGTTGAAGATGATGGGGGCTCCTACAATGAGCAGTTCTTC
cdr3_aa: CSVEDDGGSYNEQFF

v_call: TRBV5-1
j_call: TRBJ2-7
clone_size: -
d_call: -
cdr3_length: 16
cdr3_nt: TGCGCCAGCAGCTTGGCTTTGGCCCCGGGGATCAACGAGCAGTACTTC
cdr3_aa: CASSLALAPGINEQYF

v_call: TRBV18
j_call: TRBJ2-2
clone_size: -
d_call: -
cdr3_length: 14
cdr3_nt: TGTGCCAGCTCACCAGAGGGTTTCGCCGGGGAGCTGTTTTTT
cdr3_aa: CASSPEGFAGELFF

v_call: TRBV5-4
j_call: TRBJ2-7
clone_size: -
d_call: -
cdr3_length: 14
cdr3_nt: TGTGCCAGCAGCTTAGGCAGGGAGGTCTACGAGCAGTACTTC
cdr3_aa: CASSLGREVYEQYF

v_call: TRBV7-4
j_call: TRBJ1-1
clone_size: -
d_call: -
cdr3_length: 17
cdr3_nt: TGTGCCAGCAGTAACTCCGCCCACAGGAGGGACGGCACTGAAGCTTTCTTT
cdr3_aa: CASSNSAHRRDGTEAFF

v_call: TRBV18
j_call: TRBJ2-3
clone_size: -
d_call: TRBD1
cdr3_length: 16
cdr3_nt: TGTGCCAGCTCACCGTTTACAGGGGGTAATACAGATACGCAGTATTTT
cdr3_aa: CASSPFTGGNTDTQYF

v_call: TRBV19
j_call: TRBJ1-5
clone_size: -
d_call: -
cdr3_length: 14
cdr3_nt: TGTGCCAGTAGGGAGGCGGGGATTAATCAGCCCCAGCATTTT
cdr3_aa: CASREAGINQPQHF

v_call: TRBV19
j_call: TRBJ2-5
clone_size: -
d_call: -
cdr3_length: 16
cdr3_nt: TGTGCCAGTAGTATAGAGGCCCGACAGTCCCAAGAGACCCAGTACTTC
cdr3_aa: CASSIEARQSQETQYF

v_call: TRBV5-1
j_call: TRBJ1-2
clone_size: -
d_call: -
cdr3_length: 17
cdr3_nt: TGCGCCAGCAGCAACCGACGAAGAAGGTCGGACGAGGATGGCTACACCTTC
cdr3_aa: CASSNRRRRSDEDGYTF

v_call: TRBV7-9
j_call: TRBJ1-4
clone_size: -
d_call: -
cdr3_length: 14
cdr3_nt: TGTGCCAGCAGGACTTCAGCAACTAATGAAAAACTGTTTTTT
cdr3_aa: CASRTSATNEKLFF

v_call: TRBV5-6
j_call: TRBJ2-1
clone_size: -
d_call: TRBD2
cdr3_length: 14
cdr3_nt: TGTGCCAGCAGCTTGGGCCTAGCGGGTGGAGAGCAGTTCTTC
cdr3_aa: CASSLGLAGGEQFF

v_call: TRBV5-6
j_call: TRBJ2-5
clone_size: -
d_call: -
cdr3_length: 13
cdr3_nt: TGTGCCAGCAGCACCAGGGTAGCAGAGACCCAGTACTTC
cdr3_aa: CASSTRVAETQYF

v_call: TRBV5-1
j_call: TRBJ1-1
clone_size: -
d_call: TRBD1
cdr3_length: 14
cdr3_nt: TGCGCCAGCAGCTTAGATGGACAGGGGACTGAAGCTTTCTTT
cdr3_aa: CASSLDGQGTEAFF

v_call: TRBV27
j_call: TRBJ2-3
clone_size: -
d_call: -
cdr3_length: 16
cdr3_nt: TGTGCCAGCAACCCCTATAAGGGGTTGTTCACAGATACGCAGTATTTT
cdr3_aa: CASNPYKGLFTDTQYF

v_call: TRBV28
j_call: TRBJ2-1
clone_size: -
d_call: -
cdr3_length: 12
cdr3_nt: TGTGCCAGCAGTTTAGCCAGTGATGAGCAGTTCTTC
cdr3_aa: CASSLASDEQFF

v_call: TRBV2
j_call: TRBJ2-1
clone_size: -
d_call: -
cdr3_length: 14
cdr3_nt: TGTGCCAGCAGTGTTTCGACAAACTACAATGAGCAGTTCTTC
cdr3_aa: CASSVSTNYNEQFF

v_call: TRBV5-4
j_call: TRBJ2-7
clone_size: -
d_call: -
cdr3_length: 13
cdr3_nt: TGTGCCAGCGGGCTAAAGTTCTCCTACGAGCAGTACTTC
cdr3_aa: CASGLKFSYEQYF

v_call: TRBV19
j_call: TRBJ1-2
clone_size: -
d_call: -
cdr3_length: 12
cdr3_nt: TGTGCCAGTAGTATCGCCGGACGTGGCTACACCTTC
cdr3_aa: CASSIAGRGYTF

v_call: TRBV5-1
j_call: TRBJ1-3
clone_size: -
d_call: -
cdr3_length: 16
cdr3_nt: TGCGCCAGCAGCTACCGGGACTCCAACTCTGGAAACACCATATATTTT
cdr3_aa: CASSYRDSNSGNTIYF

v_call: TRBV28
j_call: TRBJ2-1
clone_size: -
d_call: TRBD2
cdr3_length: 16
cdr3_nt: TGTGCCAGCAGTTCCGCAGGGGTCGGACTAGCGGGGCGACAAGTCTTC
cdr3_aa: CASSSAGVGLAGRQVF

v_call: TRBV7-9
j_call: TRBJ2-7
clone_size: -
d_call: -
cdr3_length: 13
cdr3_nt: TGTGCCAGCAGAAGGGTCGGGACCTACGAGCAGTACTTC
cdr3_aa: CASRRVGTYEQYF

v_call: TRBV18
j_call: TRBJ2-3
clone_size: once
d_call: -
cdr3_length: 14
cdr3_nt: TGTGCCACCTGTGGGGTCCCTTTTTTGGATACGCAGTATTTT
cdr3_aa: CATCGVPFLDTQYF

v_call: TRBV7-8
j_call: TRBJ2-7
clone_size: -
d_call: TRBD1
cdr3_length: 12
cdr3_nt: TGTGCCAGCAGCGGGACAGGGTTCGAGCAGTACTTC
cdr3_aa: CASSGTGFEQYF

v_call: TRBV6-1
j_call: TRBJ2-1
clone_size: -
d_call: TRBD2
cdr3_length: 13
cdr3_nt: TGTGCCAGCACCCCCGCTAGCGGCAATGAGCAGTTCTTC
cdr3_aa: CASTPASGNEQFF

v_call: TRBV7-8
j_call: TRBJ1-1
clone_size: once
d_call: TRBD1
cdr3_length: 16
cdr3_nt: TGTGCCAGCAGCCGGGACAGGGCTTTTTTGAACACTGAAGCTTTCTTT
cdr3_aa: CASSRDRAFLNTEAFF

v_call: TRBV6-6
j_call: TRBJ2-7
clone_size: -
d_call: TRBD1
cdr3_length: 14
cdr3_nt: TGTGCCAGCAGTTCAACAGGGGGCTTGAACGAGCAGTACTTC
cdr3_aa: CASSSTGGLNEQYF

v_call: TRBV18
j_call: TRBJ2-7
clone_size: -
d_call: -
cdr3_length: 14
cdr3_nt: TGTGCCAGCTCACCCGGGATCGCCTCCTACGAGCAGTACTTC
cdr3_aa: CASSPGIASYEQYF

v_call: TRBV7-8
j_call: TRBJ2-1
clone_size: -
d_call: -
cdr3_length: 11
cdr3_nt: TGTGCCAGCAGCCCCTATACTGAGCAGTTCTTC
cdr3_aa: CASSPYTEQFF

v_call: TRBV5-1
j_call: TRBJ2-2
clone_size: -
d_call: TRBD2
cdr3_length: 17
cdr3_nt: TGCGCCAGCAGCTACGATCCTAGCGGGGCGAACACCGGGGAGCTGTTTTTT
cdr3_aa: CASSYDPSGANTGELFF

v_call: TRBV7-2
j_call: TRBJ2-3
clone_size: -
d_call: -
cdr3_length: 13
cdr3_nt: TGTGCCAGCAGCAAAGGGGGCACAGATACGCAGTATTTT
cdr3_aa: CASSKGGTDTQYF

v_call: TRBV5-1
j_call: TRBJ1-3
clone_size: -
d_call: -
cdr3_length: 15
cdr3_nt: TGCGCCAGCAGCTTGGCCCAGAGCTCTGGAAACACCATATATTTT
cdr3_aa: CASSLAQSSGNTIYF

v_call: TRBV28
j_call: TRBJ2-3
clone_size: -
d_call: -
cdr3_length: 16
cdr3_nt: TGTGCCAGCAGTCCTCTCAGTGAACCTAGCACAGATACGCAGTATTTT
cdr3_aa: CASSPLSEPSTDTQYF